This T cell receptor beta chain was documented in a study of blood T cell repertoires in COVID-19. Study-wide background: Acute and convalescent COVID-19 specimens originated in the United States, Italy and Spain. The cDNA or gDNA used as material had been derived from T cells, B-cell-depleted T cells, or PBMCs.

The Seattle patients joined while their infection was active and were tracked longitudinally afterward. J was trimmed by 9 bases and V by 6 bases; bases with no gene match: 8. Germline V gene sequence: CDR1 LNHDA, CDR2 SQIVND (reference sequence). The CDR3 sequence is 14 residues long. In the authors' methods: Reference gene primer amplification gave nucleated cell count estimates. Assay used: immunoSEQ multiplex PCR; TCRdb lists only in-frame clones, some missing. D and trimming were read from the DNA, whereas the V and J calls and clone size are those reported in that table. The table shows some 180,000 clones, with roughly 93% occurring only once.

The sample taken for sequencing was peripheral blood. V usage is TRBV19 and J usage is TRBJ1-6, with 7 bases that match TRBD1. This TCR derives from a man aged 18 to 29 with COVID-19, enrolled during active disease. Here the CDR3 reads CASSPRQGTSPLHF. Here the CDR3 DNA reads TGTGCCAGTAGCCCTAGACAGGGTACTTCACCCCTCCACTTT.